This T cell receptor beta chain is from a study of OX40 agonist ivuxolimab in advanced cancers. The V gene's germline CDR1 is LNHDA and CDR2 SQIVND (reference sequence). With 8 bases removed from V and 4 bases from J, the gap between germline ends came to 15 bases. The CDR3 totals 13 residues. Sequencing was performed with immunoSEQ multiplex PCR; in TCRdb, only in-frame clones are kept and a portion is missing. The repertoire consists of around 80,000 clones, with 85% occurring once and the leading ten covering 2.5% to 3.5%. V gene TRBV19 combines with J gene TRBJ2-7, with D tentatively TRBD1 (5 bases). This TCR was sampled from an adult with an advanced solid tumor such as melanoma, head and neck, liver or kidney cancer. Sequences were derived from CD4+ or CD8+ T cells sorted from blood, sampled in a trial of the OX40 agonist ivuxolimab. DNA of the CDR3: TGTGCCAGTCAGGGCAGTTACCCATACGAGCAGTACTTC. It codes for CASQGSYPYEQYF.